The clone carrying this T cell receptor beta chain showed up many times. The sample belongs to a study of patients and donors after allogeneic stem cell transplantation. Each CDR3 protein is one row after TCRdb ran MiXCR on the RT-PCR reads. The data show 400,000 to 500,000 distinct CDR3 sequences, 16% seen once. J gave up 1 base and V 2 bases, and 5 bases lay outside the gene matches. This CDR3 contains 16 residues. Germline V CDR1 and CDR2: SNHLY, FYNNEI. This chain uses TRBV2 with TRBJ2-1; 7 nucleotides agree with TRBD2. Sequencing was performed on blood, either unsorted or a sorted T cell fraction (not recorded which). The sequence was obtained from a human donor who was either an allogeneic HSCT recipient or a stem cell or donor lymphocyte infusion donor (not recorded which). It is not recorded whose cells these are; they may come from a transplant donor. The CDR3 nucleotides read TGTGCCAGCAGTGAATTTCTAGCGGAGTCCTACAATGAGCAGTTCTTC. Amino acids: CASSEFLAESYNEQFF.